Presented here are 27 T cell receptor beta chains from one specimen sequenced in a study of cytomegalovirus exposure and HLA in healthy donors. Amplification used 60 Vbeta primers and 13 Jbeta primers. The method was immunoSEQ multiplex PCR; TCRdb's version includes in-frame clones alone and lacks a portion of them. In total, the table holds fewer than 200,000 clones. Source material: PBMCs. Source of these receptors: a man in his thirties or forties in good health and CMV-seronegative.

The CDR3 nucleotides are TGTGCCAGCAGTGCACAGGGGTATGGCTACACCTTC. It translates to CASSAQGYGYTF. V gene TRBV25-1 combines with J gene TRBJ1-2; 7 bases align to TRBD1. CDR3 length: 12 amino acids. The germline gives CDR1 MGHDK, CDR2 SYGVNS. The junction had 1 base not matched to a gene; V was cut back by 4 bases and J by 5 bases.

This chain uses TRBV2 with TRBJ1-1; no clear D. V gave up 7 bases and J gave up 1 base, with 10 bases separating them. Germline CDR1 SNHLY, CDR2 FYNNEI. The CDR3 is 13 residues long. CDR3 DNA sequence: TGTGCCAGCATGCGGCAGAGGAACACTGAAGCTTTCTTT. Translating it yields CASMRQRNTEAFF.

This rearrangement joins TRBV30 to TRBJ1-5; 7 bases map to TRBD1. Germline values: CDR1 GTSNPN, CDR2 SVGIG (reference sequence). Trimming at V came to 3 bases and at J to 8 bases, leaving 13 bases not matched to a gene. The CDR3 sequence is 15 residues long. This chain's CDR3 is CAWSKGAGNLEPQHF. The CDR3 region has the DNA TGTGCCTGGAGCAAGGGGGCGGGGAATTTGGAGCCCCAGCATTTT. Full variable domain (rest looked up from reference TRBV30 and TRBJ1-5): SQTIHQWPATLVQPVGSPLSLECTVEGTSNPNLYWYRQAAGRGLQLLFYSVGIGQISSEVPQNLSASRPQDRQFILSSKKLLLSDSGFYLCAWSKGAGNLEPQHFGDGTRLSIL.

The CDR3 spells CASSSPGQGSAGANVLTF. DNA for the CDR3: TGTGCCAGCAGCTCGCCGGGACAGGGGAGCGCTGGGGCCAACGTCCTGACTTTC. The rearrangement joins TRBV7-9 to TRBJ2-6, with 10 bases matching TRBD1. This CDR3 is 18 amino acids long. The V gene's germline CDR1 is SEHNR and CDR2 FQNEAQ (reference sequence). V shed 4 bases, J shed 2 bases, and the junction held 8 bases outside the gene matches.

V is TRBV11-3 and J is TRBJ1-1; perhaps TRBD1 as D (5 bases). Germline V gene data show CDR1 as SGHNT and CDR2 as YENEEA. Trimming took 7 bases from V and 3 from J, leaving 15 bases between them. The CDR3 has 14 residues. This chain's CDR3 is CASTQGRGDTEAFF. The DNA for the CDR3 is TGTGCCAGCACCCAAGGCCGGGGGGACACTGAAGCTTTCTTT.

The chain is built from TRBV19 and TRBJ1-5; D remains ambiguous. CDR3 length: 12 residues. Trimming shortened V by 3 bases and J by 7 bases, and 7 bases separated the two germline ends. Germline CDR1 reads LNHDA; CDR2 reads SQIVND (reference sequence). CDR3 sequence: CASSIQFQPQHF. The CDR3 region has the DNA TGTGCCAGTAGTATCCAGTTCCAGCCCCAGCATTTT.

The chain carries TRBV7-9 and TRBJ1-3, with D possibly matching TRBD1 (6 bases). The V gene lost 6 bases and the J gene lost 14 bases, with 20 bases spanning the gap. The germline CDR1 and CDR2 sequences are SEHNR and FQNEAQ (reference sequence). The CDR3 spans 13 residues. In nucleotides, the CDR3 is TGTGCCAGCAGTTGGGCCGGGACAACGTCTTTATATTTT. Its protein is CASSWAGTTSLYF.

The chain uses TRBV7-2 and TRBJ1-1, with TRBD1 as a possible D gene (6 bases). This CDR3 is built from 15 residues. V was clipped by 1 base and J by 0 bases, with 9 bases between them. CDR1 and CDR2 (germline): SGHTA, FQGNSA. The CDR3 region is CASSLGGGMNTEAFF. CDR3 bases: TGTGCCAGCAGCTTAGGGGGGGGCATGAACACTGAAGCTTTCTTT.

This chain joins TRBV27 and TRBJ1-1; tentative D call: TRBD1 (5 bases). V dropped 6 bases and J dropped 5 bases, with 13 bases sitting between them. Germline lookup yields CDR1 MNHEY and CDR2 SMNVEV (reference sequence). There are 13 residues in the CDR3. The CDR3: CASSLGRGTEAFF. DNA of the CDR3: TGTGCCAGCAGCCTCGGGAGGGGTACTGAAGCTTTCTTT.

The DNA of the CDR3 is TGTGCTAGTGGCCCTCCTAACGGGTACGAGCAGTACTTC. Translated: CASGPPNGYEQYF. This rearrangement joins TRBV12-5 to TRBJ2-7; no reliable D call. Germline CDR1 and CDR2: LGHNT and FRNRAP. The CDR3 loop spans 13 amino acids. V lost 6 bases to trimming and J lost 4 bases, with 13 bases between them. The full variable domain, rest sourced from reference TRBV12-5 and TRBJ2-7, is DARVTQTPRHKVTEMGQEVTMRCQPILGHNTVFWYRQTMMQGLELLAYFRNRAPLDDSGMPKDRFSAEMPDATLATLKIQPSEPRDSAVYFCASGPPNGYEQYFGPGTRLTVT.

The rearrangement uses TRBV5-1 and TRBJ1-2; TRBD1 might be the D (5 bases). Deletions cut 1 base from V and 2 bases from J, with 18 bases between. Germline CDR1 SGHRS, CDR2 YFSETQ. The CDR3 is 17 residues long. The CDR3 sequence is CASSLTGPGGGNYGYTF. CDR3 in DNA: TGCGCCAGCAGCTTGACAGGACCGGGAGGTGGAAACTATGGCTACACCTTC.

The chain uses TRBV18 and TRBJ2-7; 7 bases fit TRBD1. This CDR3 has 18 residues. Germline lookup yields CDR1 KGHSH and CDR2 LQKENI. V was pared by 2 bases and J by 0 bases, with 13 bases of the junction left unmatched. The CDR3: CASSPFPQVQGTSYEQYF. The DNA for the CDR3 is TGTGCCAGCTCACCATTCCCCCAAGTACAGGGGACCTCCTACGAGCAGTACTTC.

V and J are TRBV11-3 and TRBJ2-7, with D perhaps TRBD2 (6 bases). Trimming removed 7 bases from V and 0 bases from J, with 16 bases in between. Germline values: CDR1 SGHNT, CDR2 YENEEA. The CDR3 runs 15 residues. The CDR3 sequence is CASTPGDLSSYEQYF. The CDR3 nucleotides are TGTGCCAGCACCCCGGGGGACCTAAGCTCCTACGAGCAGTACTTC.

The chain couples TRBV5-4 to TRBJ2-7; 7 bases line up with TRBD1. The germline CDR1 and CDR2 sequences are SGHNT and YYREEE (reference sequence). V lost 7 bases and J lost 0; bases outside the gene matches: 10. CDR3 length: 15 residues. CDR3 protein: CASSKETGSSYEQYF. In DNA, the CDR3 is TGTGCCAGCTCCAAGGAGACAGGGTCCTCCTACGAGCAGTACTTC.

The CDR3 protein is CASSSNSGGTTAFF. The CDR3 bases are TGTGCCAGCAGCTCGAATTCGGGGGGCACGACGGCTTTCTTT. The V gene is TRBV7-9, the J gene TRBJ1-1; tentative D call: TRBD1 (6 bases). V lost 4 bases and J 11 bases, leaving 20 bases between the germline ends. This CDR3 contains 14 residues. Germline V CDR1 and CDR2: SEHNR, FQNEAQ (reference sequence).

CDR3 DNA sequence: TGTGCCAGCAGTCTACTACAGGCGGGGCGCACCCACGAGCAGTACTTC. This encodes CASSLLQAGRTHEQYF. The rearrangement joins TRBV28 to TRBJ2-7, with TRBD2 as a possible D gene (6 bases). Per germline, CDR1 MDHEN and CDR2 SYDVKM. The CDR3 has 16 residues. The V end was cut by 5 bases, the J end by 5 bases, with 22 bases between.

V and J are TRBV27 and TRBJ1-5, with D possibly TRBD1 on 6 matching bases. The V and J ends lost 0 bases and 4 bases respectively, with 13 bases between them. The CDR3 runs to 16 residues. In germline, CDR1 is MNHEY, CDR2 SMNVEV (reference sequence). The CDR3 nucleotides read TGTGCCAGCAGTTTATCAGGCAGGGGCGGTAATCAGCCCCAGCATTTT. It specifies CASSLSGRGGNQPQHF.

This sequence joins TRBV30 and TRBJ2-7; possibly TRBD1 for D (6 bases). V was shortened by 1 base and J by 3 bases, with 19 bases between the two germline ends. The length of the CDR3 is 16 residues. Germline values: CDR1 GTSNPN, CDR2 SVGIG (reference sequence). CDR3 DNA: TGTGCCTGGAGTGCACCGGGACAAGGCCTAGGCTACGAGCAGTACTTC. It codes for CAWSAPGQGLGYEQYF.

The V call is TRBV29-1, the J call TRBJ2-5; 10 nucleotides align to TRBD2. The CDR3 is 14 amino acids. The V gene's germline CDR1 is SQVTM and CDR2 ANQGSEA. V gave up 7 bases and J gave up 4 bases; unmatched junction bases: 9. The CDR3 nucleotides are TGCAGCGCCGGACTAGCGGCTGGGGGAGAGACCCAGTACTTC. The encoded protein is CSAGLAAGGETQYF.

The CDR3 DNA reads TGTGCCAGCAGCTTCGGGGGACTAGCGGGAGTTTGGGAGCAGTTCTTC. Its translation: CASSFGGLAGVWEQFF. The rearrangement uses TRBV13 and TRBJ2-1; 14 bases agree with TRBD2. CDR1 and CDR2 (germline): PRHDT, FYEKMQ (reference sequence). The CDR3 runs 16 residues. V shed 3 bases and J 10 bases; nucleotides not matched to a gene: 8.

This sequence joins TRBV30 and TRBJ2-3; perhaps TRBD2 as D (7 bases). Germline values: CDR1 GTSNPN, CDR2 SVGIG (reference sequence). The length of the CDR3 is 16 residues. V lost 2 bases and J lost 1, with 16 bases in between. Here the CDR3 DNA reads TGTGCCTGGAGTCTCGGAGGGGGGGTTCGCACAGATACGCAGTATTTT. It specifies CAWSLGGGVRTDTQYF.

This rearrangement joins TRBV30 to TRBJ2-5; 8 bases are shared with TRBD2. V dropped 0 bases and J dropped 5; count of bases not matched to a gene: 8. The CDR3 spans 15 residues. Germline V gene lookup returns CDR1 GTSNPN and CDR2 SVGIG (reference sequence). As DNA, the CDR3 is TGTGCCTGGAGTGTAACGGGAGGGCTCATGGAGACCCAGTACTTC. Translated, it gives CAWSVTGGLMETQYF.

The V gene is TRBV19, the J gene TRBJ1-5; unclear D gene. Trimming shortened V by 1 base and J by 6 bases, and 13 bases separated the two germline ends. Looked up from germline, CDR1 is LNHDA and CDR2 is SQIVND (reference sequence). The CDR3 runs 15 residues. The CDR3 nucleotides are TGTGCCAGTAGTATAGCGGGCCGGGAAAGTCAGCCCCAGCATTTT. It translates to CASSIAGRESQPQHF.

V gene TRBV27 combines with J gene TRBJ2-1, with D possibly TRBD2 on 5 matching bases. The germline V gene encodes CDR1 MNHEY and CDR2 SMNVEV (reference sequence). This CDR3 is 14 amino acids long. Between the trimmed V and J ends, which lost 1 base and 8 bases, there was a span of 12 bases. CDR3 DNA sequence: TGTGCCAGCAGTTTATTCCCCGTGGGAGATGAGCAGTTCTTC. Protein sequence: CASSLFPVGDEQFF.

The V and J genes are TRBV5-4 and TRBJ2-2; TRBD1 agrees at 10 bases. The V segment lost 3 bases and the J segment 2 bases; nucleotides outside the gene matches: 7. The germline V gene encodes CDR1 SGHNT and CDR2 YYREEE (reference sequence). The CDR3 spans 17 residues. The CDR3 sequence is CASSSGTGVFNTGELFF. CDR3 in DNA: TGTGCCAGCAGCTCCGGGACAGGGGTTTTTAACACCGGGGAGCTGTTTTTT.

The chain combines TRBV27 with TRBJ1-5, with TRBD1 matching 9 bases. Germline CDR1 and CDR2: MNHEY and SMNVEV (reference sequence). The length of the CDR3 is 14 residues. V lost 6 bases, J lost 10 bases, and 10 bases stayed unmatched. Here the CDR3 DNA reads TGTGCCAGCAGGGAACAGGGGGCGACGATTCCCCAGCATTTT. Its translation: CASREQGATIPQHF.

This chain links TRBV11-3 with TRBJ1-2; TRBD1 matches at 7 bases. Germline V gives CDR1 SGHNT, CDR2 YENEEA. Trimming removed 5 bases from V and 8 bases from J; junction bases left unmatched: 11. The CDR3 covers 14 residues. The CDR3 region is CASSREGANWGYTF. The CDR3 nucleotides are TGTGCCAGCAGCCGGGAGGGGGCTAATTGGGGCTACACCTTC.